This T cell receptor beta chain was observed in a study of cytomegalovirus exposure and HLA in healthy donors. Study in general: Unique TCRs from HLA-typed donors, around 79 million of them, were held in an early data release. Assignment to the Caucasian-associated ancestry cluster applied to 81% of the 350 to 500 genotyped donors.

The PCR employed 60 Vbeta primers together with 13 Jbeta primers. Profiled with immunoSEQ multiplex PCR; TCRdb holds only in-frame clones, not every one. The data show some 100,000 clones, about 73% seen once. Points from the study as a whole: Later work found that TCR association rates differed between HLA loci; DRB1 had the most and HLA-C the fewest.

The germline V and J ends were trimmed by 0 bases and 8 bases, with 13 bases remaining between them. There are 14 residues in the CDR3. Germline V gives CDR1 MRHNA, CDR2 SNTAGT. A word on this clone: No antigen is known for it.

Healthy bone marrow donors formed the donor group. The source material was PBMCs. V gene TRBV6-4 combines with J gene TRBJ1-2, with D perhaps matching TRBD1 (5 bases). This receptor was obtained from a woman aged 40 to 50 in good health and CMV-seropositive. Written as DNA, the CDR3 is TGTGCCAGCAGTGACTCGACTGGGGCAGGGGGCTACACCTTC. Translating gives CASSDSTGAGGYTF.